This T cell receptor (beta chain) was documented in a study of shared clonotypes between healthy human individuals. Germline-derived CDR1 and CDR2 are SQVTM and ANQGSEA. Trimming shortened V by 7 bases and J by 7 bases, and 22 bases separated the two germline ends. The CDR3 is made up of 14 amino acids. Measured with immunoSEQ multiplex PCR; TCRdb has only the in-frame clones, and not every one. The data hold about 300,000 clones, with over 65% observed a single time. This chain uses TRBV29-1 with TRBJ2-5; maybe TRBD2 (6 bases). This TCR came from a man aged 30-40 years in good health. The sequenced sample consisted of memory CD4+ T cells sorted from blood. Subset defined: CD45RA-negative fraction. The chain's CDR3 is CSAGSGLSAGTQYF. The CDR3 DNA follows: TGCAGCGCCGGGTCAGGACTATCGGCGGGGACCCAGTACTTC.